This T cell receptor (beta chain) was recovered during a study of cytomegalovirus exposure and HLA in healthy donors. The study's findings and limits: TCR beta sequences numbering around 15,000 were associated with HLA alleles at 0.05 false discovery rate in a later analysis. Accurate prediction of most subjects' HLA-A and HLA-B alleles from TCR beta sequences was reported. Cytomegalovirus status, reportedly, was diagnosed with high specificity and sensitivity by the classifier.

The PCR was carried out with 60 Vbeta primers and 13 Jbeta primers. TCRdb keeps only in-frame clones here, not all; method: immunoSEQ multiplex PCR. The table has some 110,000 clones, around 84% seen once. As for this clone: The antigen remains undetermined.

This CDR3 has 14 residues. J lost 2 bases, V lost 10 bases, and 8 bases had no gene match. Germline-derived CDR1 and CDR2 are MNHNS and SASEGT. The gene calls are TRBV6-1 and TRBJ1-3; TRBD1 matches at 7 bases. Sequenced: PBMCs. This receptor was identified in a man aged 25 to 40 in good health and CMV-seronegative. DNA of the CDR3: TGTGCCACCGAGACAGGGACAACTGGAAACACCATATATTTT. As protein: CATETGTTGNTIYF.